This passage covers 16 T cell receptor beta chains from one sample sequenced in a study of somatic mutations in cytotoxic T cells in rheumatoid arthritis. Method: immunoSEQ multiplex PCR; TCRdb's copy keeps in-frame clones and lacks some. The sample includes about 12,000 clones, around 86% of them seen just once. What was sequenced was CD8+ T cells sorted from blood. The receptors here all came from a woman in her sixties in good health.

The chain couples TRBV6-5 to TRBJ1-2; D is undetermined. The CDR3 spans 15 residues. Looked up from germline, CDR1 is MNHEY and CDR2 is SVGAGI. Trimming removed 2 bases from V and 0 bases from J, with 10 bases in between. This CDR3 is CASSYGAGANYGYTF. The CDR3 nucleotides read TGTGCCAGCAGTTACGGCGCGGGAGCTAACTATGGCTACACCTTC.

In this sample, this clone turned up once. The chain uses TRBV5-6 and TRBJ2-3; 8 bases line up with TRBD2. The CDR3 has 16 amino acids. Germline V gives CDR1 SGHDT, CDR2 YYEEEE. The V segment lost 3 bases and the J segment 2 bases; nucleotides outside the gene matches: 8. CDR3 coding DNA: TGTGCCAGCAGCTCGGACCGACTAGCGCCCACAGATACGCAGTATTTT. It codes for CASSSDRLAPTDTQYF.

Here the CDR3 reads CASSQGGYSYNEQFF. The CDR3, as DNA: TGTGCCAGCAGCCAAGGCGGGTATAGCTACAATGAGCAGTTCTTC. The chain combines TRBV7-8 with TRBJ2-1; tentatively, D is TRBD2 (5 bases). Germline lookup yields CDR1 SGHVS and CDR2 FQNEAQ. The CDR3 is 15 residues long. Trimming stripped 5 bases from V and 3 bases from J, with 14 bases between.

This chain links TRBV9 with TRBJ2-2, with 7 bases aligning to TRBD2. The CDR3 is 16 amino acids. The germline V gene encodes CDR1 SGDLS and CDR2 YYNGEE. The J segment lost 6 bases and the V segment lost 4 bases, leaving 12 bases of the junction unmatched. The DNA of the CDR3 is TGTGCCAGCAGCTTATCCGGGACTACTCTATCCGGGGAGCTGTTTTTT. It specifies CASSLSGTTLSGELFF.

In DNA, the CDR3 is TGTGCCACCCATGTAGGGAGCAACATTGGAAACACCATATATTTT. This codes for CATHVGSNIGNTIYF. This sequence joins TRBV2 and TRBJ1-3; D is unclear. V dropped 10 bases and J dropped 3 bases, with 19 bases sitting between them. Germline V lookup: CDR1 SNHLY, CDR2 FYNNEI. The CDR3 spans 15 residues.

The table lists this clone with a count of one. The rearrangement uses TRBV28 and TRBJ2-5; the match to TRBD2 covers 16 bases. In germline, CDR1 is MDHEN, CDR2 SYDVKM. This CDR3 comprises 20 residues. V trimming: 5 bases; J trimming: 4 bases; junction bases outside the gene matches: 16. The CDR3 spells CASSPPRGTSGGAGAETQYF. The CDR3 DNA reads TGTGCCAGCAGTCCTCCCCGTGGGACTAGCGGGGGGGCCGGCGCAGAGACCCAGTACTTC.

The chain joins TRBV21-1 to TRBJ2-7; TRBD1, the table's D call, was not compared with the DNA. TRBV21-1 is classified as a pseudogene. The CDR3 has 14 amino acids. CDR3 sequence (DNA): TGTGCCAGCAGTAGGACAGGGGGAGGCTACGAGCAGTACTTC. It codes for CASSRTGGGYEQYF.

The rearrangement links TRBV9 to TRBJ2-3; 9 nucleotides match TRBD1. The CDR3 is 15 residues long. V was pared by 0 bases and J by 6 bases, with 5 bases of the junction left unmatched. Germline V gene data show CDR1 as SGDLS and CDR2 as YYNGEE. CDR3: CASSVVTGGLDTQYF. The CDR3 nucleotides are TGTGCCAGCAGCGTAGTGACAGGGGGGTTGGATACGCAGTATTTT.

This rearrangement joins TRBV18 to TRBJ2-2; 7 bases are shared with TRBD1. The germline gives CDR1 KGHSH, CDR2 LQKENI. The CDR3 runs to 15 residues. The trim removed 3 bases at V and 5 bases at J, leaving 6 bases unmatched. The CDR3, as DNA: TGTGCCAGCTCACCCCAGGGGGATTTGACCGGGGAGCTGTTTTTT. The encoded protein is CASSPQGDLTGELFF. Variable domain in full (rest from reference TRBV18 and TRBJ2-2): NAGVMQNPRHLVRRRGQEARLRCSPMKGHSHVYWYRQLPEEGLKFMVYLQKENIIDESGMPKERFSAEFPKEGPSILRIQQVVRGDSAAYFCASSPQGDLTGELFFGEGSRLTVL.

This rearrangement joins TRBV7-8 to TRBJ1-2, with a weak D call TRBD1 (5 bases). CDR3 length: 12 residues. The germline V and J ends were trimmed by 6 bases and 8 bases, with 13 bases remaining between them. The germline V gene has CDR1 SGHVS and CDR2 FQNEAQ. The CDR3 protein is CASSPGGEGYTF. The CDR3 DNA reads TGTGCCAGCAGTCCCGGGGGGGAAGGCTACACCTTC.

This clone was seen only once. The chain is built from TRBV2 and TRBJ2-5; a weak D match, TRBD1 (5 bases). V dropped 6 bases and J dropped 5 bases, with 13 bases sitting between them. This CDR3 has 13 amino acids. Germline assignment: CDR1 SNHLY and CDR2 FYNNEI. The CDR3 region is CASSPTDGETQYF. The CDR3 coding sequence is TGTGCCAGCAGCCCGACAGATGGGGAGACCCAGTACTTC.

The CDR3 region is CASSEGQVNTGELFF. As DNA, the CDR3 is TGTGCCAGCAGTGAAGGACAGGTCAACACCGGGGAGCTGTTTTTT. The chain combines TRBV6-1 with TRBJ2-2, with D possibly being TRBD1 (6 bases). Per germline, CDR1 MNHNS and CDR2 SASEGT. The CDR3 sequence is 15 residues long. Trimming took 1 base from V and 2 from J, leaving 8 bases between them.

The CDR3 DNA reads as TGTGCCAGCAGCTCGGGCTCCTACAATGAGCAGTTCTTC. It encodes CASSSGSYNEQFF. The chain carries TRBV7-3 and TRBJ2-1, with D uncertain. V shed 4 bases and J shed 0 bases, with 4 bases lying between them. Germline loops: CDR1 SGHTA, CDR2 FQGTGA. The CDR3 has 13 amino acids.

The rearrangement uses TRBV9 and TRBJ2-2; the match to TRBD1 covers 10 bases. This CDR3 spans 17 amino acids. Germline CDR1 and CDR2: SGDLS and YYNGEE. V gave up 2 bases and J gave up 7 bases; unmatched junction bases: 11. The CDR3 region has the DNA TGTGCCAGCAGCGTGGGAGGACAGGGGGTCCTGAGCGGGGAGCTGTTTTTT. It is translated as CASSVGGQGVLSGELFF.

This chain connects TRBV27 to TRBJ1-2, with 10 bases matching TRBD1. J gave up 6 bases and V 5 bases, and 9 bases lay outside the gene matches. The germline V gene has CDR1 MNHEY and CDR2 SMNVEV (reference sequence). This CDR3 has 15 amino acids. The CDR3 DNA reads as TGTGCCAGCAGTACCGGACAGGGGGGAGTAGATGGCTACACCTTC. Its translation: CASSTGQGGVDGYTF.

CDR3 sequence (DNA): TGTGCCAGCAGGCCCGGGACAGGGGGCAAGAAGGAAGGCTACACCTTC. It codes for CASRPGTGGKKEGYTF. V and J are TRBV2 and TRBJ1-2; TRBD1 matches at 12 bases. CDR3 length: 16 amino acids. The J segment lost 8 bases and the V segment lost 6 bases, leaving 13 bases of the junction unmatched. Germline CDR1 reads SNHLY; CDR2 reads FYNNEI.